This entry lists 14 T cell receptor beta chains sequenced from one sample in a study of T cells after yellow fever vaccination. Using its own MiXCR run on the 5' RACE reads, TCRdb lists one record per CDR3 protein. Of more than 120,000 distinct CDR3 sequences in the sample, 7.7% were seen once. The source material was CD4+ T cells sorted from PBMCs, sampled 5 days after the yellow fever booster vaccination. The receptors come from a man aged 25 to 40 who received the YFV17D yellow fever vaccine.

This rearrangement joins TRBV4-2 to TRBJ2-1, with 9 bases matching TRBD1. After removal of 4 bases from V and 0 bases from J, the junction contained 13 bases not matched to a gene. The CDR3 spans 19 residues. The germline CDR1 and CDR2 sequences are LGHNA and YNFKEQ. The CDR3 is CASSPRDRVRRTSYNEQFF. CDR3 nucleotide sequence: TGTGCCAGCAGCCCCCGGGACAGGGTGAGACGAACCTCCTACAATGAGCAGTTCTTC.

Note on this clonotype: Possible read error: a much larger clone is one base away. V usage is TRBV7-2 and J usage is TRBJ2-3; D is unclear. The V end lost 4 bases, the J end lost 6 bases, and 11 bases lay between the germline ends. Germline CDR1 is SGHTA and CDR2 is FQGNSA. This CDR3 contains 13 residues. The CDR3 region has the DNA TGTGCCAGCAGCTCCAGAGGCTGCGATACGCAGTATTTT. Protein: CASSSRGCDTQYF.

There are a few counts of this clonotype. The V call is TRBV20-1, the J call TRBJ2-3; 12 nucleotides line up with TRBD2. CDR3 length: 14 amino acids. The V gene end was trimmed by 3 bases and the J gene end by 7 bases; junction bases not matched to a gene: 5. CDR1 is DFQATT and CDR2 is SNEGSKA in the germline V gene (reference sequence). This CDR3 is CSARTSGSGYTQYF. The CDR3 DNA reads as TGCAGTGCTAGGACTAGCGGGAGCGGATATACGCAGTATTTT.

This clonotype was detected many times. The gene calls are TRBV20-1 and TRBJ2-3; D remains ambiguous. The germline V gene has CDR1 DFQATT and CDR2 SNEGSKA (reference sequence). This CDR3 contains 11 residues. The V end was cut by 5 bases, the J end by 6 bases, with 9 bases between. Here the CDR3 reads CSAGHGDTQYF. The CDR3 DNA follows: TGCAGTGCTGGGCATGGTGATACGCAGTATTTT.

In its sample, this clonotype was seen many times. This chain uses TRBV9 with TRBJ2-7; D is perhaps TRBD2 (5 bases). CDR1 and CDR2 (germline): SGDLS, YYNGEE. Trimming left V 0 bases short and J 0 bases short, with 13 bases between. The CDR3 covers 16 residues. The CDR3 DNA reads as TGTGCCAGCAGCGTAGCGTCCAGCGGAAGCTCCTACGAGCAGTACTTC. Its protein product is CASSVASSGSSYEQYF. Complete variable domain (other parts from reference TRBV9 and TRBJ2-7): DSGVTQTPKHLITATGQRVTLRCSPRSGDLSVYWYQQSLDQGLQFLIQYYNGEERAKGNILERFSAQQFPDLHSELNLSSLELGDSALYFCASSVASSGSSYEQYFGPGTRLTVT.

A word on this clonotype: A much larger clone lies one base from this, so it may be a read error. The rearrangement links TRBV5-1 to TRBJ2-7; 11 bases are shared with TRBD2. This CDR3 spans 16 amino acids. The V segment lost 0 bases and the J segment 1 base; nucleotides outside the gene matches: 3. Germline V gene sequence: CDR1 SGHRS, CDR2 YFSETQ. CDR3: CASSLATSGSSYEQYF. The CDR3 DNA sequence: TGCGCCAGCAGCTTGGCCACTAGCGGGAGTTCCTACGAGCAGTACTTC.

This clonotype was detected ten times or more. V is TRBV7-2 and J is TRBJ2-1; no reliable D call. V lost 8 bases to trimming and J lost 5 bases, with 4 bases between them. Germline V gene lookup returns CDR1 SGHTA and CDR2 FQGNSA. The CDR3 loop spans 10 amino acids. The CDR3 sequence is CASGHNEQFF. The CDR3 DNA follows: TGTGCCAGCGGGCACAATGAGCAGTTCTTC. The whole variable domain, remainder taken from reference TRBV7-2 and TRBJ2-1, is GAGVSQSPSNKVTEKGKDVELRCDPISGHTALYWYRQSLGQGLEFLIYFQGNSAPDKSGLPSDRFSAERTGGSVSTLTIQRTQQEDSAVYLCASGHNEQFFGPGTRLTVL.

This clonotype was detected ten times or more. The V and J genes are TRBV24-1 and TRBJ2-1; D is possibly TRBD1 (6 bases). Trimming shortened V by 7 bases and J by 0 bases, and 9 bases separated the two germline ends. This CDR3 region has 14 residues. Germline V gene lookup returns CDR1 KGHDR and CDR2 SFDVKD. CDR3 coding DNA: TGTGCCACCAGCGACAGGAGCTCCTACAATGAGCAGTTCTTC. It encodes CATSDRSSYNEQFF.

In its sample, this clonotype was seen many times. J is TRBJ2-1 and V is TRBV5-1, with a possible D match to TRBD2 (6 bases). The CDR3 has 15 residues. V was trimmed by 0 bases and J by 8 bases, leaving 15 bases between them. Germline V CDR1 and CDR2: SGHRS, YFSETQ. The DNA of the CDR3 is TGCGCCAGCAGCTTGGGTACTAGCAGGTCGGATGAGCAGTTCTTC. It codes for CASSLGTSRSDEQFF. Together with reference TRBV5-1 and TRBJ2-1, the CDR3 gives the full variable domain: KAGVTQTPRYLIKTRGQQVTLSCSPISGHRSVSWYQQTPGQGLQFLFEYFSETQRNKGNFPGRFSGRQFSNSRSEMNVSTLELGDSALYLCASSLGTSRSDEQFFGPGTRLTVL.

This clonotype was seen more than once but under ten times. The chain is built from TRBV5-5 and TRBJ2-5; D may be TRBD1 (6 bases). The CDR3 loop spans 14 amino acids. The germline gives CDR1 SGHKS, CDR2 YYEKEE (reference sequence). V shed 4 bases and J shed 5 bases, with 15 bases lying between them. The CDR3 region is CASSVVDRQETQYF. In DNA form, the CDR3 reads TGTGCCAGCAGCGTGGTAGACAGGCAGGAGACCCAGTACTTC.

This clonotype appeared many times. The chain has TRBV29-1 and TRBJ2-7; TRBD2 matches 7 bases. V shed 4 bases, J shed 3 bases, and the junction held 9 bases outside the gene matches. The CDR3 totals 14 residues. CDR1 and CDR2 (germline): SQVTM, ANQGSEA. CDR3 DNA: TGCAGCGTTGTAAGTCGTCAGCGGGGCTACGAGCAGTACTTC. It specifies CSVVSRQRGYEQYF.

This clonotype was found many times. J is TRBJ2-3 and V is TRBV20-1, with 14 bases that match TRBD2. V shed 8 bases and J 5 bases; nucleotides not matched to a gene: 6. The CDR3 consists of 14 residues. Per germline, CDR1 DFQATT and CDR2 SNEGSKA (reference sequence). CDR3 region: CSRGTSGSEDTQYF. CDR3 DNA sequence: TGCAGTAGAGGGACTAGCGGGAGTGAAGATACGCAGTATTTT.

This clonotype has ten or more counts. The chain is built from TRBV7-2 and TRBJ2-3; D gene uncertain. Trimming cost V 0 bases and J 6 bases, with 7 bases left between them. The germline V gene has CDR1 SGHTA and CDR2 FQGNSA. This CDR3 contains 13 residues. DNA for the CDR3: TGTGCCAGCAGCTTAGCCTTCGGGGATACGCAGTATTTT. It yields the protein CASSLAFGDTQYF.

With regard to this clonotype: A much larger clone lies one base from this, so it may be a read error. The chain joins TRBV20-1 to TRBJ2-2; maybe TRBD1 (6 bases). The CDR3 totals 15 residues. CDR1 and CDR2 (germline): DFQATT, SNEGSKA (reference sequence). The CDR3 DNA reads TGCAGTGCTAGAGAAGGGGGAGCGGCTACCGGGGAGCTGTCTTTT. This sequence encodes CSAREGGAATGELSF.